Presented here are 30 T cell receptor beta chains from one specimen sequenced in a study of T cell responses to AZD1222 COVID-19 vaccine. Repertoires were generated with immunoSEQ multiplex PCR, while TCRdb's copy carries only in-frame clones and drops some. The sample records approximately 90,000 clones, about 92% being singletons. The sample in question was peripheral blood, obtained on day 0 of AZD1222 vaccination. The receptors were gathered from an adult in good health.

The rearrangement uses TRBV28 and TRBJ1-6; the match to TRBD1 covers 12 bases. CDR1 and CDR2 (germline): MDHEN, SYDVKM. Losses at the gene ends were 6 bases for V and 9 bases for J; bases not matched to a gene: 6. The CDR3 runs to 15 residues. DNA of the CDR3: TGTGCCAGCAGACCTCGGGACAGGGGGCCTTCACCCCTCCACTTT. It encodes CASRPRDRGPSPLHF.

The rearrangement joins TRBV5-8 to TRBJ1-2; 7 bases fit TRBD1. Germline CDR1 reads SGHTS; CDR2 reads YDEGEE. The CDR3 runs to 14 residues. The V gene end was trimmed by 2 bases and the J gene end by 6 bases; junction bases not matched to a gene: 7. CDR3 amino acids: CASSFGTVYDGYTF. CDR3 bases: TGTGCCAGCAGCTTCGGGACAGTCTACGATGGCTACACCTTC.

The CDR3 DNA is TGTGCCAGCAGCCCGCAGTACTCCTACGAGCAGTACTTC. This sequence encodes CASSPQYSYEQYF. The chain combines TRBV21-1 with TRBJ2-7; no DNA check was done on the table's D call, TRBD1. TRBV21-1 is flagged as a pseudogene. The CDR3 contains 13 residues.

The CDR3 coding sequence is TGTGCCAGCAGCTCAACCGGGACAGGGGCGGAGGGCTACACCTTC. Translated, it gives CASSSTGTGAEGYTF. The V gene is TRBV7-2, the J gene TRBJ1-2, with 10 bases lining up with TRBD1. Germline V lookup: CDR1 SGHTA, CDR2 FQGNSA. The J segment lost 8 bases and the V segment lost 4 bases, leaving 10 bases of the junction unmatched. The CDR3 sequence is 15 residues long.

The chain carries TRBV3-1 (or the pseudogene TRBV3-2) and TRBJ1-1, with a possible D match to TRBD1 (5 bases). CDR3 length: 13 residues. Between the trimmed V and J ends, which lost 0 bases and 5 bases, there was a span of 7 bases. Germline V CDR1 and CDR2: LGHDT, YNNKEL (reference sequence). CDR3 DNA sequence: TGTGCCAGCAGCCAAGAGTGGGGGACTGAAGCTTTCTTT. This translates into CASSQEWGTEAFF.

The chain links TRBV10-2 to TRBJ1-5; tentatively, D is TRBD1 (6 bases). CDR3 length: 15 amino acids. V lost 3 bases and J 4 bases, leaving 13 bases between the germline ends. Germline CDR1 is WSHSY and CDR2 is SAAADI. The CDR3 DNA sequence: TGCGCCAGCAGTGATCAACAGGGAGTAAATCAGCCCCAGCATTTT. It specifies CASSDQQGVNQPQHF.

The chain carries TRBV7-3 and TRBJ1-1; a weak D match, TRBD1 (5 bases). Trimming stripped 5 bases from V and 1 base from J, with 14 bases between. Germline CDR1 and CDR2: SGHTA and FQGTGA. The CDR3 length is 15 residues. The CDR3 protein is CASSTRAGPNTEAFF. As DNA, the CDR3 is TGTGCCAGCAGCACAAGGGCAGGGCCGAACACTGAAGCTTTCTTT.

The CDR3 loop is CASSAGSGHQPQHF. CDR3 DNA sequence: TGTGCCAGCAGCGCCGGGTCAGGACATCAGCCCCAGCATTTT. The V gene is TRBV9, the J gene TRBJ1-5, with no clear D. The CDR3 covers 14 residues. Germline CDR1 is SGDLS and CDR2 is YYNGEE. The germline V and J ends were trimmed by 3 bases and 5 bases, with 12 bases remaining between them.

The chain has TRBV28 and TRBJ1-1; D remains unclear. Trimming left V 6 bases short and J 4 bases short, with 12 bases between. The CDR3 loop spans 13 amino acids. Germline CDR1 MDHEN, CDR2 SYDVKM. CDR3 sequence (DNA): TGTGCCAGCAGCCCGATGCCGGGCACTGAAGCTTTCTTT. Residues: CASSPMPGTEAFF.

This sequence joins TRBV30 and TRBJ1-1; D is perhaps TRBD1 (5 bases). The germline CDR1 and CDR2 sequences are GTSNPN and SVGIG (reference sequence). The CDR3 spans 13 residues. V lost 0 bases, J lost 11 bases, and 16 bases lay in between. The CDR3 spells CAWSVRFGDAAFF. The CDR3 DNA reads as TGTGCCTGGAGTGTACGGTTCGGGGACGCGGCTTTCTTT.

The chain joins TRBV5-1 to TRBJ2-3, with 9 bases lining up with TRBD1. The CDR3 contains 15 residues. J gave up 6 bases and V 4 bases, and 9 bases lay outside the gene matches. Per the germline V gene, CDR1 is SGHRS and CDR2 is YFSETQ. CDR3 region: CASSTGQGDVDTQYF. In nucleotides, the CDR3 is TGCGCCAGCAGCACGGGACAGGGCGATGTTGATACGCAGTATTTT.

V usage is TRBV19 and J usage is TRBJ2-7, with TRBD2 identical over 9 bases. The CDR3 is 14 amino acids. With V trimmed by 1 base and J by 4 bases, 2 bases remained unmatched. Per germline, CDR1 LNHDA and CDR2 SQIVND (reference sequence). CDR3 coding DNA: TGTGCCAGTAGTATAGTAGCGGGGGAATACGAGCAGTACTTC. Its protein product is CASSIVAGEYEQYF. The full variable domain, rest sourced from reference TRBV19 and TRBJ2-7, is DGGITQSPKYLFRKEGQNVTLSCEQNLNHDAMYWYRQDPGQGLRLIYYSQIVNDFQKGDIAEGYSVSREKKESFPLTVTSAQKNPTAFYLCASSIVAGEYEQYFGPGTRLTVT.

This chain joins TRBV30 and TRBJ1-2; no clear D gene. V lost 5 bases to trimming and J lost 7 bases, with 11 bases between them. From germline, CDR1 is GTSNPN and CDR2 SVGIG (reference sequence). The CDR3 spans 11 residues. CDR3 sequence (DNA): TGTGCCTGGCTGCGGATTTCTGGCTACACCTTC. Translation gives CAWLRISGYTF.

V gene TRBV6-2 or TRBV6-3 combines with J gene TRBJ2-7, with D uncertain. Germline V gene data show CDR1 as MNHEY and CDR2 as SVGEGT. V dropped 1 base and J dropped 2 bases, with 12 bases sitting between them. This CDR3 spans 15 amino acids. The DNA of the CDR3 is TGTGCCAGCAGTTACTTTCTCGCTCCTACCTACGAGCAGTACTTC. It encodes CASSYFLAPTYEQYF.

This chain links TRBV5-4 with TRBJ1-1, with 11 bases that match TRBD1. CDR3 length: 14 residues. Looked up from germline, CDR1 is SGHNT and CDR2 is YYREEE (reference sequence). The V gene end was trimmed by 5 bases and the J gene end by 5 bases; junction bases not matched to a gene: 5. CDR3 nucleotide sequence: TGTGCCAGCAGTTACCGGGACAGGGGGACTGAAGCTTTCTTT. It yields the protein CASSYRDRGTEAFF.

The rearrangement joins TRBV5-4 to TRBJ1-1; 7 bases are a match to TRBD1. J gave up 11 bases and V 0 bases, and 7 bases lay outside the gene matches. Germline CDR1 and CDR2: SGHNT and YYREEE (reference sequence). The CDR3 sequence is 13 residues long. DNA for the CDR3: TGTGCCAGCAGCTTGGGGAGGGGGCGCGGGGCTTTCTTT. As protein: CASSLGRGRGAFF.

The chain has TRBV19 and TRBJ2-6, with 7 bases aligning to TRBD1. This CDR3 has 17 amino acids. The trim removed 6 bases at V and 0 bases at J, leaving 8 bases unmatched. Looked up from germline, CDR1 is LNHDA and CDR2 is SQIVND (reference sequence). CDR3 coding DNA: TGTGCCAGTAGCCCGGGACAGAAAAACTCTGGGGCCAACGTCCTGACTTTC. Residues: CASSPGQKNSGANVLTF.

This chain links TRBV3-1 (or the pseudogene TRBV3-2) with TRBJ2-7; tentatively, D is TRBD1 (6 bases). Germline loops: CDR1 LGHDT, CDR2 YNNKEL (reference sequence). Trimming removed 5 bases from V and 2 bases from J, with 13 bases in between. This CDR3 is 14 amino acids long. The CDR3 sequence is CASSGRTVPYEQYF. Here the CDR3 DNA reads TGTGCCAGCAGCGGGCGGACAGTCCCCTACGAGCAGTACTTC.

The genes are TRBV5-6 and TRBJ2-6, with a tentative D call TRBD1 (5 bases). Trimming left V 4 bases short and J 2 bases short, with 10 bases between. Per the germline V gene, CDR1 is SGHDT and CDR2 is YYEEEE. The CDR3 has 15 residues. CDR3 DNA: TGTGCCAGCAGCAGGGGAATCGCTGGGGCCAACGTCCTGACTTTC. It translates to CASSRGIAGANVLTF.

This sequence joins TRBV23-1 and TRBJ1-2; no clear D. TRBV23-1 is known as an ORF, though its function is uncertain. With 0 bases removed from V and 1 base from J, the gap between germline ends came to 15 bases. There are 17 residues in the CDR3. The DNA for the CDR3 is TGCGCCAGCAGTCAATCCTCGAAGGGCCTTCATAACTATGGCTACACCTTC. As protein: CASSQSSKGLHNYGYTF.

This chain joins TRBV29-1 and TRBJ2-3; D gene uncertain. The CDR3 runs to 16 residues. V lost 5 bases and J 3 bases, leaving 21 bases between the germline ends. Germline CDR1 reads SQVTM; CDR2 reads ANQGSEA. This chain's CDR3 is CSVKTSPTEVTDTQYF. The CDR3 bases are TGCAGCGTTAAGACCTCGCCGACTGAGGTAACAGATACGCAGTATTTT.

The rearrangement links TRBV7-8 to TRBJ1-5; D gene unclear. With 1 base removed from V and 6 bases from J, the gap between germline ends came to 10 bases. The CDR3 has 14 amino acids. Germline V lookup: CDR1 SGHVS, CDR2 FQNEAQ. Here the CDR3 reads CASSLVGFGQPQHF. Here the CDR3 DNA reads TGTGCCAGCAGCTTAGTAGGGTTCGGTCAGCCCCAGCATTTT.

This clone was observed a single time. This chain connects TRBV3-1 (or the pseudogene TRBV3-2) to TRBJ1-5; D not certain. Germline V lookup: CDR1 LGHDT, CDR2 YNNKEL (reference sequence). Trimming took off 0 bases at V and 6 bases at J, with 9 bases between the two ends. CDR3 length: 14 residues. CDR3 coding DNA: TGTGCCAGCAGCCAAGATGATGTTGGTCAGCCCCAGCATTTT. As protein: CASSQDDVGQPQHF.

The CDR3 is CASSYWDTGELFF. DNA for the CDR3: TGTGCCAGCAGTTACTGGGACACCGGGGAGCTGTTTTTT. The chain couples TRBV6-5 to TRBJ2-2; no reliable D call. CDR1 and CDR2 (germline): MNHEY, SVGAGI. The CDR3 has 13 amino acids. V was trimmed by 1 base and J by 3 bases, leaving 3 bases between them.

This clone was recorded a few times. The V call is TRBV4-1, the J call TRBJ1-2, with a weak D call TRBD1 (5 bases). Germline CDR1 and CDR2: MGHRA and YSYEKL. Trimming left V 3 bases short and J 6 bases short, with 5 bases between. This CDR3 has 11 residues. The CDR3 sequence: CASSQGDGYTF. In DNA, the CDR3 is TGCGCCAGCAGCCAGGGGGATGGCTACACCTTC.

The chain joins TRBV6-2 or TRBV6-3 to TRBJ2-1; 11 nucleotides line up with TRBD2. The CDR3 has 16 amino acids. The junction had 8 bases not matched to a gene; V was cut back by 2 bases and J by 8 bases. Germline CDR1 reads MNHEY; CDR2 reads SVGEGT. The DNA for the CDR3 is TGTGCCAGCAGTTACGCTACTAGCGGGAGCACCTATGAGCAGTTCTTC. It is translated as CASSYATSGSTYEQFF.

The CDR3 region is CASSETGSYGYTF. The CDR3 nucleotides are TGTGCCAGCAGTGAAACAGGCAGCTATGGCTACACCTTC. V gene TRBV6-1 combines with J gene TRBJ1-2; D is possibly TRBD1 (5 bases). Looked up from germline, CDR1 is MNHNS and CDR2 is SASEGT. The CDR3 is made up of 13 amino acids. The germline V and J ends were trimmed by 2 bases and 4 bases, with 8 bases remaining between them.

The chain couples TRBV28 to TRBJ1-5; D perhaps matches TRBD1 (5 bases). There are 14 residues in the CDR3. CDR1 MDHEN and CDR2 SYDVKM come from the germline V gene. V lost 7 bases, J lost 1 base, and 11 bases lay in between. The CDR3 region has the DNA TGTGCCAGCAAGGCAGGGCTAAGCAATCAGCCCCAGCATTTT. Encoded protein: CASKAGLSNQPQHF.

This chain links TRBV12-3 or TRBV12-4 with TRBJ1-5, with D possibly matching TRBD1 (5 bases). Trimming removed 4 bases at V and 11 bases at J, with 9 bases between. This CDR3 region has 11 residues. CDR3 DNA: TGTGCCAGCAGTTGGCGAGGGGCCCAGCATTTT. This encodes CASSWRGAQHF.

The chain couples TRBV30 to TRBJ1-2; no clear D. Trimming left V 2 bases short and J 13 bases short, with 8 bases between. The germline CDR1 and CDR2 sequences are GTSNPN and SVGIG (reference sequence). The CDR3 totals 9 residues. CDR3 in amino acids: CAWSPVVTF. CDR3 bases: TGTGCCTGGAGTCCGGTCGTCACCTTC.